This T cell receptor beta chain is drawn from a study of T cell responses to AZD1222 COVID-19 vaccine. Germline-derived CDR1 and CDR2 are SNHLY and FYNNEI. The CDR3 is made up of 15 amino acids. V gave up 7 bases and J gave up 6 bases; unmatched junction bases: 11. Assay used: immunoSEQ multiplex PCR; TCRdb lists only in-frame clones, some missing. The data show 95,000 to 100,000 clones, about 90% seen once. The sequence derives from an adult who received the AZD1222 COVID-19 vaccine. The chain couples TRBV2 to TRBJ2-2, with 7 bases identical to TRBD2. The source was peripheral blood, collected 28 days after the second AZD1222 dose. The CDR3 is CASTTERGWSGELFF. The CDR3 DNA is TGTGCCAGCACCACCGAGCGGGGATGGTCCGGGGAGCTGTTTTTT.